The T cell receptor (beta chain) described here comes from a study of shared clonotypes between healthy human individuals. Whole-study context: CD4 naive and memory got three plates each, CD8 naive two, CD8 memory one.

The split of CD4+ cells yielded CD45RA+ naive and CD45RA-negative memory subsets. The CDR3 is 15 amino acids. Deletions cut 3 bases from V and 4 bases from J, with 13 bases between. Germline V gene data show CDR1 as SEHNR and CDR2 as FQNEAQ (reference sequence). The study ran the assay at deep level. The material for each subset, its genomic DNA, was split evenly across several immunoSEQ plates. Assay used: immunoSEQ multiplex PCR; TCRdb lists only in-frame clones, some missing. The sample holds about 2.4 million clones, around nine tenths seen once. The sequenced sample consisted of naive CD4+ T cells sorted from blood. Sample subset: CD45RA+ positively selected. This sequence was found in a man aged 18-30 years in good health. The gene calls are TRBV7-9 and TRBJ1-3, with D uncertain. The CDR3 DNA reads TGTGCCAGCAGCTTGGAGGGAATTGCCGGAAACACCATATATTTT. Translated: CASSLEGIAGNTIYF.